This T cell receptor (beta chain) was captured by sequencing in a study of T-cell memory formation after mild COVID-19. TCRdb independently ran MiXCR on the 5' RACE reads; one entry per CDR3 protein. The data hold roughly 350,000 distinct CDR3 sequences, with approximately 13% observed a single time. There are 16 residues in the CDR3. V dropped 3 bases and J dropped 5; count of bases not matched to a gene: 7. Germline CDR1 reads MNHEY; CDR2 reads SMNVEV (reference sequence). This receptor was obtained from a man between 18 and 35 years old who had mild COVID-19 (a few samples of this study predate the infection). Cell type and time point are not known. This chain uses TRBV27 with TRBJ1-1; 12 bases align to TRBD1. Source material: PBMCs or a T cell subset sorted from them (not recorded which). As DNA, the CDR3 is TGTGCCAGCAGTTTGGGGACAGGGGGCCTCCGAACTGAAGCTTTCTTT. Its translation: CASSLGTGGLRTEAFF.